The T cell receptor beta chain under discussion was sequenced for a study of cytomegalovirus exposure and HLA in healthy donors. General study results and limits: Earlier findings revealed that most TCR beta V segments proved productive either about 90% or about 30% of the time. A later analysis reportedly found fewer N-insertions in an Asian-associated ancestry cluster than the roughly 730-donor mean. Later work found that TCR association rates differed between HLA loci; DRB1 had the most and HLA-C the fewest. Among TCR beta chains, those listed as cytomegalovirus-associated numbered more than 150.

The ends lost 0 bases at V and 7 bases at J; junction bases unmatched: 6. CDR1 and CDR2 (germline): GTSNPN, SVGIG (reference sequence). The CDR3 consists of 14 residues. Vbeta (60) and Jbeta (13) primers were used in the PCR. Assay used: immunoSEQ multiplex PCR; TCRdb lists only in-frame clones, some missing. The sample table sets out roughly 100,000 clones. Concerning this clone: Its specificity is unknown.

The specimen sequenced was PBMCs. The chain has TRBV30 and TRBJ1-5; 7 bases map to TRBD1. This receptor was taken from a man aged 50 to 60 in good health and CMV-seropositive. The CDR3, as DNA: TGTGCCTGGAGTGTAACAGGGACAGCGCAGCCCCAGCATTTT. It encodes CAWSVTGTAQPQHF.